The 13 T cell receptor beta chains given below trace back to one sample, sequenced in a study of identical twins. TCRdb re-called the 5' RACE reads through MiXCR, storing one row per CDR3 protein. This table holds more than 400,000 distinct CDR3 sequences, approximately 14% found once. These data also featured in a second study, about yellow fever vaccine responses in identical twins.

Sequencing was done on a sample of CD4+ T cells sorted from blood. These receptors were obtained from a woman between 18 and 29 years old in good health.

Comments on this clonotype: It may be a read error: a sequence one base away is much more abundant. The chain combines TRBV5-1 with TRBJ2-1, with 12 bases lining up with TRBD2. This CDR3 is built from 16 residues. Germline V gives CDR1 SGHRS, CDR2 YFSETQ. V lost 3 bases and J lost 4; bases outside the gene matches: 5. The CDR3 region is CASSSGGLAGYNEQFF. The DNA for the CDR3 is TGCGCCAGCAGCTCCGGCGGACTAGCGGGGTACAATGAGCAGTTCTTC.

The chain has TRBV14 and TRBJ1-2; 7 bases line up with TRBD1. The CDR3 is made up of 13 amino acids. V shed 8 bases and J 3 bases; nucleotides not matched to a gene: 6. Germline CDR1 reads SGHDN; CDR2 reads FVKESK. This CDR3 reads CASRGQDHYGYTF. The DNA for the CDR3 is TGTGCCAGCCGCGGACAGGACCACTATGGCTACACCTTC.

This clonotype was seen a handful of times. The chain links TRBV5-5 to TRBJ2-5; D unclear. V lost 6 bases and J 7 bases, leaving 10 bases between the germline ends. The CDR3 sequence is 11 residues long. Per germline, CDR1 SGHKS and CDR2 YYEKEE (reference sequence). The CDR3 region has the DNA TGTGCCAGCAACGATTGGGGGACCCAGTACTTC. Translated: CASNDWGTQYF. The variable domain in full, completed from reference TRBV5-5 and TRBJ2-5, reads DAGVTQSPTHLIKTRGQQVTLRCSPISGHKSVSWYQQVLGQGPQFIFQYYEKEERGRGNFPDRFSARQFPNYSSELNVNALLLGDSALYLCASNDWGTQYFGPGTRLLVL.

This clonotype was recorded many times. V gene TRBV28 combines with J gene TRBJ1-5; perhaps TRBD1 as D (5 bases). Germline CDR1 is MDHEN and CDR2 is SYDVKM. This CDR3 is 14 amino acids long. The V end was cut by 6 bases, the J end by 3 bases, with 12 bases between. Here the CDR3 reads CASSLRQNNQPQHF. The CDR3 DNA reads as TGTGCCAGCAGCTTAAGACAGAACAATCAGCCCCAGCATTTT.

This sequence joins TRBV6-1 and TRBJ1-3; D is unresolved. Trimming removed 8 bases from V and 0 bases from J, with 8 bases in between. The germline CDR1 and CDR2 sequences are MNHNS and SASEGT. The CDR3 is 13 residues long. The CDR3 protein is CASGLRSGNTIYF. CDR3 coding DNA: TGTGCCAGCGGGCTCCGCTCTGGAAACACCATATATTTT.

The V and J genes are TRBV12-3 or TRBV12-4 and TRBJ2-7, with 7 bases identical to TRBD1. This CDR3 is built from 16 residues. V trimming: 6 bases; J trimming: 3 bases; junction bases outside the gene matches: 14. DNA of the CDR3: TGTGCCAGCAGCCCACCTCCCGGGACAGACCTCTACGAGCAGTACTTC. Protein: CASSPPPGTDLYEQYF.

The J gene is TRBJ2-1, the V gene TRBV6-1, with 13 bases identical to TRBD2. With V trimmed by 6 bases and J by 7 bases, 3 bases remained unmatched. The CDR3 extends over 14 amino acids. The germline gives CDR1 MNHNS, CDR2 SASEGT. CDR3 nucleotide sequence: TGTGCCAGCAGGACTAGCGGGGGGCATAATGAGCAGTTCTTC. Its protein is CASRTSGGHNEQFF.

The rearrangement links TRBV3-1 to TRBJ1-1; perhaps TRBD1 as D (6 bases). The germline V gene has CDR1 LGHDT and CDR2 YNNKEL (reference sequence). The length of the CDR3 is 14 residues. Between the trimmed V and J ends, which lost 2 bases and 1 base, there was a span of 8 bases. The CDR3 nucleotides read TGTGCCAGCAGCCAAAGGGGGGGGAACACTGAAGCTTTCTTT. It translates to CASSQRGGNTEAFF.

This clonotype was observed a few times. CDR3 sequence reads: CASSLGLAGHQETQYF. The CDR3 nucleotides are TGTGCCAGCAGCTTGGGATTAGCGGGGCACCAAGAGACCCAGTACTTC. The rearrangement uses TRBV5-6 and TRBJ2-5; 8 bases match TRBD2. CDR1 is SGHDT and CDR2 is YYEEEE in the germline V gene. This CDR3 has 16 amino acids. J was trimmed by 0 bases and V by 0 bases; bases with no gene match: 4. Combining the CDR3 with reference TRBV5-6 and TRBJ2-5 gives the whole variable domain DAGVTQSPTHLIKTRGQQVTLRCSPKSGHDTVSWYQQALGQGPQFIFQYYEEEERQRGNFPDRFSGHQFPNYSSELNVNALLLGDSALYLCASSLGLAGHQETQYFGPGTRLLVL.

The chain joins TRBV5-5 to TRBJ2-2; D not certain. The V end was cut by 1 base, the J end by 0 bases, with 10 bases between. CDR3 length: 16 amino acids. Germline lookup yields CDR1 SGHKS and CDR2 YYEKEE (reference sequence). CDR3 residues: CASSLSVSANTGELFF. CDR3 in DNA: TGTGCCAGCAGCTTGTCTGTCTCCGCGAACACCGGGGAGCTGTTTTTT.

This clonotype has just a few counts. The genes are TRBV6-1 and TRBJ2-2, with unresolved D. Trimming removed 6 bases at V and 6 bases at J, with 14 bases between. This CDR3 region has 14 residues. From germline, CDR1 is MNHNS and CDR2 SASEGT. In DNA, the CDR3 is TGTGCCAGCAGGTCCACTGGAGTGTCCGGGGAGCTGTTTTTT. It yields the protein CASRSTGVSGELFF.

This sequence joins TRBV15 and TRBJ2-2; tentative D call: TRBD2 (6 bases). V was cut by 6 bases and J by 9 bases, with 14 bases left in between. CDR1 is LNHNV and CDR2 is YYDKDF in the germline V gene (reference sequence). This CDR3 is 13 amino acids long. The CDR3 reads CATSSGGWRELFF. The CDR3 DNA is TGTGCCACCAGTAGTGGGGGGTGGAGGGAGCTGTTTTTT.

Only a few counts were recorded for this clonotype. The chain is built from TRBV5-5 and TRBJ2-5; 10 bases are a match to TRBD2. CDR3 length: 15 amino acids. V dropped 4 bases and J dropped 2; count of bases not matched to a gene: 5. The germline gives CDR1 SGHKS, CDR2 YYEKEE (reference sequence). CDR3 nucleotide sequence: TGTGCCAGCAGCCAAACGGGACTAGCGCAAGAGACCCAGTACTTC. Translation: CASSQTGLAQETQYF.